The 30 T cell receptor beta chains in this list originate from one sample, sequenced in a study of T cells in Graves' hyperthyroidism and ophthalmopathy. Researchers took RNA transcripts and amplified the TCR beta CDR3 regions from them. An initial round of RT-PCR targeting the TCR CDR3 relied on the HTBI primer set. TCRdb ran MiXCR on the multiplex PCR reads and lists one entry per CDR3 protein. The sample gives 750,000 to 950,000 distinct CDR3 sequences, about 38% of which show up once; about 9% is in the top ten. The sequenced sample was blood. The receptors shown here come from a man aged 18 to 29 with Graves' hyperthyroidism.

This clonotype was observed a handful of times. CDR3 in DNA: TGCGCCAGCAGCCCGGACAGGGGGAGAAACGAGCAGTACTTC. This sequence encodes CASSPDRGRNEQYF. The rearrangement uses TRBV5-1 and TRBJ2-7, with 10 bases fitting TRBD1. The CDR3 covers 14 residues. Germline CDR1 SGHRS, CDR2 YFSETQ. J was trimmed by 5 bases and V by 4 bases; bases with no gene match: 6.

The gene calls are TRBV5-5 and TRBJ2-7, with unresolved D. Trimming stripped 4 bases from V and 7 bases from J, with 9 bases between. The CDR3 is 11 amino acids. Germline-derived CDR1 and CDR2 are SGHKS and YYEKEE (reference sequence). CDR3 residues: CASSRILEQYF. CDR3 nucleotide sequence: TGTGCCAGCAGCCGAATCCTAGAGCAGTACTTC.

This clonotype was observed a handful of times. The chain has TRBV2 and TRBJ2-2; 10 nucleotides agree with TRBD2. Per the germline V gene, CDR1 is SNHLY and CDR2 is FYNNEI. The CDR3 length is 15 residues. V shed 8 bases and J 4 bases; nucleotides not matched to a gene: 7. CDR3 in DNA: TGTGCCAGCGAGGAGTTAGCGGGAGGCACCGGGGAGCTGTTTTTT. It is translated as CASEELAGGTGELFF.

The V gene is TRBV5-1, the J gene TRBJ2-7, with 12 bases aligning to TRBD2. The CDR3 is 16 residues long. Germline V gives CDR1 SGHRS, CDR2 YFSETQ. V was clipped by 4 bases and J by 4 bases; unmatched bases: 9. The CDR3 loop reads CASSQDVLAGGYEQYF. Written as DNA, the CDR3 is TGCGCCAGCAGCCAAGATGTACTAGCGGGGGGATACGAGCAGTACTTC.

This clonotype was counted a few times. Germline is not matched at one junction end, which may reflect a read error. The chain carries TRBV7-4 and TRBJ1-1; 8 bases match TRBD1. The CDR3 covers 17 residues. Germline V gene data show CDR1 as SGHVT and CDR2 as SQSDAQ. DNA of the CDR3: TGCGCCAGCAGCCAAGATGGGACAGGCACTCGCTTCTCCCGAGCTTTCTTT. Protein: CASSQDGTGTRFSRAFF.

This clonotype was counted between two and nine times. The chain couples TRBV20-1 to TRBJ2-7; weak D call: TRBD2 (5 bases). This CDR3 spans 14 amino acids. CDR1 and CDR2 from the germline V gene are DFQATT and SNEGSKA (reference sequence). The V and J ends lost 1 base and 4 bases respectively, with 14 bases between them. For the CDR3, the DNA is TGCAGTGCTAGAGTGTACGGGAAAGAATACGAGCAGTACTTC. Amino acid sequence: CSARVYGKEYEQYF.

J is TRBJ2-5 and V is TRBV7-2; 9 bases are shared with TRBD2. Trimming cost V 4 bases and J 7 bases; bases outside gene matches: 7. The CDR3 runs to 14 residues. Germline CDR1 reads SGHTA; CDR2 reads FQGNSA. In DNA, the CDR3 is TGTGCCAGCAGCTCGACTAGCGGCGGGGGGACCCAGTACTTC. The encoded protein is CASSSTSGGGTQYF.

The gene calls are TRBV5-4 and TRBJ2-7; no clear D. Trimming removed 4 bases at V and 5 bases at J, with 10 bases between. Germline loops: CDR1 SGHNT, CDR2 YYREEE (reference sequence). The CDR3 has 12 residues. The CDR3 sequence: CASSGTTNEQYF. CDR3 in DNA: TGTGCCAGCAGCGGTACTACGAACGAGCAGTACTTC.

On this clonotype: Mismatch with germline at one junction end may stem from a read error. V and J are TRBV7-9 and TRBJ2-5; D is ambiguous. CDR1 is SEHNR, CDR2 FQNEAQ, per germline (reference sequence). The CDR3 consists of 11 residues. In nucleotides, the CDR3 is TGTGCCGGCAGCCACCAAGGGACCCAGTACTTC. Encoded protein: CAGSHQGTQYF.

The chain joins TRBV7-2 to TRBJ1-1; no reliable D call. In germline, CDR1 is SGHTA, CDR2 FQGNSA. The CDR3 runs to 13 residues. V lost 8 bases and J lost 5, with 15 bases in between. The CDR3 DNA reads TGTGCCAGCCAAGTCACTCAAGGGACTGAAGCTTTCTTT. Translating gives CASQVTQGTEAFF.

The rearrangement links TRBV10-3 to TRBJ2-6; 9 bases fit TRBD1. The V segment lost 10 bases and the J segment 4 bases; nucleotides outside the gene matches: 8. This CDR3 is 15 amino acids long. CDR1 is ENHRY and CDR2 is SYGVKD in the germline V gene. CDR3 sequence reads: CASARQGEGANVLTF. The CDR3 nucleotides are TGTGCCAGCGCCCGACAGGGGGAAGGGGCCAACGTCCTGACTTTC.

About this clonotype itself: A much bigger clone sits one base away, suggesting this may be a read error. The V and J genes are TRBV2 and TRBJ1-1; D gene ambiguous. The germline CDR1 and CDR2 sequences are SNHLY and FYNNEI. There are 11 residues in the CDR3. The CDR3 nucleotides read TGTGCCAGCAGTGAAGCTCGGGATGCTCTCTTT. Residues: CASSEARDALF.

This chain connects TRBV5-6 to TRBJ2-7; TRBD1 agrees at 7 bases. Looked up from germline, CDR1 is SGHDT and CDR2 is YYEEEE. The trim removed 7 bases at V and 3 bases at J, leaving 10 bases unmatched. This CDR3 has 14 amino acids. The CDR3 protein is CASAPGQQYYEQYF. CDR3 nucleotides: TGTGCCAGCGCACCGGGACAGCAGTACTACGAGCAGTACTTC. Complete variable domain (other parts from reference TRBV5-6 and TRBJ2-7): DAGVTQSPTHLIKTRGQQVTLRCSPKSGHDTVSWYQQALGQGPQFIFQYYEEEERQRGNFPDRFSGHQFPNYSSELNVNALLLGDSALYLCASAPGQQYYEQYFGPGTRLTVT.

This clonotype was observed at least ten times. V and J are TRBV10-1 and TRBJ2-2; D is unclear. The CDR3 has 13 residues. Germline V gene sequence: CDR1 WNHNN, CDR2 SYGVQD (reference sequence). Between the trimmed V and J ends, which lost 4 bases and 7 bases, there was a span of 10 bases. The CDR3 here is CASSAIGRGELFF. For the CDR3, the DNA is TGCGCCAGCAGTGCGATTGGCCGCGGGGAGCTGTTTTTT.

This clonotype was seen only a few times. The V gene is TRBV7-3, the J gene TRBJ2-2; the match to TRBD2 covers 10 bases. This CDR3 comprises 15 residues. The germline V gene encodes CDR1 SGHTA and CDR2 FQGTGA. V shed 5 bases and J 4 bases; nucleotides not matched to a gene: 4. The CDR3 sequence is CASSRTSGFTGELFF. CDR3 bases: TGTGCCAGCAGCCGGACTAGCGGCTTCACCGGGGAGCTGTTTTTT. Full variable domain (missing parts from reference TRBV7-3 and TRBJ2-2): GAGVSQTPSNKVTEKGKYVELRCDPISGHTALYWYRQSLGQGPEFLIYFQGTGAADDSGLPNDRFFAVRPEGSVSTLKIQRTERGDSAVYLCASSRTSGFTGELFFGEGSRLTVL.

Many counts were recorded for this clonotype. The chain carries TRBV3-1 and TRBJ2-5; 8 positions match TRBD1. CDR3 size: 15 residues. Germline V lookup: CDR1 LGHDT, CDR2 YNNKEL (reference sequence). The trim removed 4 bases at V and 1 base at J, leaving 5 bases unmatched. In nucleotides, the CDR3 is TGTGCCAGCAGCCGACGGGGACAGGCCCAAGAGACCCAGTACTTC. This codes for CASSRRGQAQETQYF.

The chain joins TRBV7-9 to TRBJ2-5, with D possibly being TRBD1 or TRBD2 (5 bases each). Per the germline V gene, CDR1 is SEHNR and CDR2 is FQNEAQ (reference sequence). The germline V and J ends were trimmed by 4 bases and 4 bases, with 13 bases remaining between them. The CDR3 consists of 14 residues. The CDR3 DNA sequence: TGTGCCAGCAGCTCCGTGAGGGGACCAGAGACCCAGTACTTC. It translates to CASSSVRGPETQYF.

In its sample, this clonotype was seen many times. The chain recombines TRBV19 with TRBJ1-5; 9 nucleotides match TRBD1. The length of the CDR3 is 15 residues. V was pared by 4 bases and J by 2 bases, with 3 bases of the junction left unmatched. CDR1 and CDR2 (germline): LNHDA, SQIVND (reference sequence). The DNA of the CDR3 is TGTGCCAGTAGTACGACAGGGGGGGGCAATCAGCCCCAGCATTTT. Amino acids: CASSTTGGGNQPQHF.

V and J are TRBV12-3 or TRBV12-4 and TRBJ1-1; D not certain. The CDR3 extends over 14 amino acids. Trimming shortened V by 3 bases and J by 6 bases, and 14 bases separated the two germline ends. DNA of the CDR3: TGTGCCAGCAGTTTTGTGGGTGGGAGGGCTGAAGCTTTCTTT. The encoded protein is CASSFVGGRAEAFF.

This clonotype was seen many times. The chain has TRBV24-1 and TRBJ2-5; D remains unclear. Trimming took off 1 base at V and 7 bases at J, with 6 bases between the two ends. This CDR3 has 12 amino acids. Germline CDR1 reads KGHDR; CDR2 reads SFDVKD. CDR3 sequence: CATSDLSRTQYF. The CDR3 region has the DNA TGTGCCACCAGTGATTTATCGAGGACCCAGTACTTC.

On this clonotype itself: Its ends do not fully match the called genes, so a read error is possible. The chain couples TRBV24-1 to TRBJ1-5; 7 bases align to TRBD1. Germline V gene lookup returns CDR1 KGHDR and CDR2 SFDVKD. The CDR3 loop spans 16 amino acids. The CDR3 nucleotides read TGTGCCGCCAGTGCTGGGACAGTTTGGGGCAATCAGCCCCAGCATTTT. Translated, it gives CAASAGTVWGNQPQHF.

V and J are TRBV2 and TRBJ2-2; TRBD1 is a possible D gene (6 bases). V lost 5 bases and J 7 bases, leaving 11 bases between the germline ends. The CDR3 totals 13 residues. Germline values: CDR1 SNHLY, CDR2 FYNNEI. The DNA for the CDR3 is TGTGCCAGCAGTCACAGGGCGGGCGGGGAGCTGTTTTTT. The encoded protein is CASSHRAGGELFF.

To note about this clonotype: A clone one base away is much larger, so this may be a read error. The V gene is TRBV2, the J gene TRBJ2-5; D is unclear. Per germline, CDR1 SNHLY and CDR2 FYNNEI. This CDR3 spans 13 amino acids. The V gene lost 7 bases and the J gene lost 3 bases, with 12 bases spanning the gap. CDR3: CASTAPLEETQYF. In DNA form, the CDR3 reads TGTGCCAGCACAGCCCCCCTGGAAGAGACCCAGTACTTC.

Turning to this clonotype: A much larger clone differs from this one at a single base, so this may be a read error. The CDR3 carries no conserved terminal phenylalanine or tryptophan, so it likely arises from a read error. This sequence joins TRBV19 and TRBJ1-1, with 8 bases fitting TRBD1. The V gene's germline CDR1 is LNHDA and CDR2 SQIVND (reference sequence). This CDR3 has 11 amino acids. V lost 9 bases, J lost 9 bases, and 6 bases stayed unmatched. In nucleotides, the CDR3 is TGTGCCAGGAAGACAGGGGCGAAAGCTTTCTCT. This translates into CARKTGAKAFS.

Concerning this clonotype itself: This could be a read error, since a much larger clone is one nucleotide away. The chain carries TRBV7-2 and TRBJ1-2; D possibly corresponds to TRBD1 (6 bases). The CDR3 totals 15 residues. With 5 bases removed from V and 4 bases from J, the gap between germline ends came to 17 bases. Germline CDR1 SGHTA, CDR2 FQGNSA. CDR3 bases: TGTGCCAGCAGCACCCGGGGGGCGCAGGTCTATGGCTACACCTTC. This translates into CASSTRGAQVYGYTF.

The rearrangement uses TRBV6-5 and TRBJ2-7; 10 bases agree with TRBD2. The V segment lost 6 bases and the J segment 0 bases; nucleotides outside the gene matches: 5. The germline CDR1 and CDR2 sequences are MNHEY and SVGAGI. CDR3 size: 15 residues. The CDR3 bases are TGTGCCAGCAGGCCTAGCGGGAGTAGCTCCTACGAGCAGTACTTC. Protein sequence: CASRPSGSSSYEQYF.

This clonotype came up a few times. This CDR3 reads CASSSGDREETQYF. CDR3 in DNA: TGTGCCAGCAGTTCCGGGGACAGGGAAGAGACCCAGTACTTC. The chain employs TRBV12-3 or TRBV12-4 and TRBJ2-5, with TRBD1 identical over 9 bases. With 4 bases clipped from V and 3 bases from J, the junction kept 3 bases outside the gene matches. The CDR3 is 14 amino acids.

The chain is built from TRBV9 and TRBJ1-6; unclear D gene. CDR1 and CDR2 (germline): SGDLS, YYNGEE. V lost 0 bases to trimming and J lost 11 bases, with 12 bases between them. CDR3 length equals 14 residues. The CDR3, as DNA: TGTGCCAGCAGCGTAGGGGCAGGACGGGCACCCCTCCACTTT. It encodes CASSVGAGRAPLHF.

This clonotype was picked up many times. Compared with germline, one end of the junction differs, possibly owing to a read error. The chain uses TRBV20-1 and TRBJ1-4; D remains unclear. The germline CDR1 and CDR2 sequences are DFQATT and SNEGSKA (reference sequence). The CDR3 has 12 residues. CDR3 in amino acids: CSARDVNEKLFF. CDR3 sequence (DNA): TGCAGTGCCAGAGATGTTAATGAAAAACTGTTTTTT.

This clonotype was picked up a small number of times. A read error may produce the germline difference seen at one junction end. J is TRBJ2-7 and V is TRBV7-9; 7 bases fit TRBD2. The CDR3 is 14 amino acids. The V gene's germline CDR1 is SEHNR and CDR2 FQNEAQ (reference sequence). For the CDR3, the DNA is TGTGCCAGCAGCGGGAGGGGAGAAACCTACGGGCAGTACTTC. As protein: CASSGRGETYGQYF.